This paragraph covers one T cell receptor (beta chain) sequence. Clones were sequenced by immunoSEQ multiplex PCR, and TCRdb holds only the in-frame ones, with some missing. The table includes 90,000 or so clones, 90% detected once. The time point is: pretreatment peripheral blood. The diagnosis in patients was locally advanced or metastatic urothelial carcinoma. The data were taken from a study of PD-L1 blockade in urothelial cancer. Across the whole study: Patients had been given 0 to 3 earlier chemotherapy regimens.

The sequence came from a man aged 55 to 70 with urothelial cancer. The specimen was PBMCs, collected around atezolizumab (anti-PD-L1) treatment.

CDR3 coding DNA: TGCGCCAGCAGCCAAGATCTGCGGGAAGATAAAGAGACCCAGTACTTC. This translates into CASSQDLREDKETQYF. V is TRBV4-3 and J is TRBJ2-5; tentative D call: TRBD2 (6 bases). The CDR3 runs 16 residues. From germline, CDR1 is LGHNA and CDR2 YSLEER. V lost 0 bases and J 3 bases, leaving 14 bases between the germline ends.